Listed below are T cell receptor beta chains from one sample, sequenced in a study of blood T cell repertoires in COVID-19. The assay was immunoSEQ multiplex PCR, and TCRdb's table has in-frame clones only and misses some. The sample yields some 200,000 clones, around 80% seen once. The sample taken for sequencing was peripheral blood. The receptors shown here come from a woman older than 75 with COVID-19, enrolled during active disease. CDR3s include the opening cysteine and the closing phenylalanine or tryptophan. A D gene is named only where the DNA matches it firmly. Only some rows state a clone size, as once, few, many or a class for expanded clones.

>TRBD1|TRBV11-2|once
CASSLSPRGQVDTEAFF
>-|TRBV6-6|-
CGTGSSYNSPLHF
>-|TRBV11-2|-
CASSLGQGRQPQHF
>-|TRBV9|few
CASSVEDILSPLHF
>-|TRBV3-1/TRBV3-2|-
CASSQEVAGPGELFF
>-|TRBV3-1/TRBV3-2|-
CASSQPDRLNYGYTF
>-|TRBV7-9|-
CASSFGQADTQYF
>TRBD1|TRBV15|-
CATSRTRGTGPPGELFF
>-|TRBV7-9|-
CASSLGVAPDF
>TRBD1|TRBV7-9|-
CASSPGQGLGYTF
>-|TRBV2|-
CASSGTREQPQHF
>-|TRBV10-3|-
CAISEGPGQEVAPQHF
>-|TRBV20-1|-
CSPGWAFF
>-|TRBV9|few
CASSRTGRSEAFF
>-|TRBV25-1|-
CASPSDTGELFF
>TRBD2|TRBV7-8|-
CASSLGSGGWYEQYF
>-|TRBV6-5|-
CASSPGQGEQYF
>TRBD1|TRBV18|few
CASSPGQGDQPQHF
>TRBD2|TRBV13|-
CASRPGLATLEQYF
>-|TRBV5-1|-
CASSAGPSGNTIYF
>-|TRBV10-3|many
CAITPGGEQYF
>TRBD2|TRBV18|-
CASSPPGGAVHNEQFF
>-|TRBV7-3|once
CASSSQGTGTEAFF
>-|TRBV5-4|-
CASSLDQGPYEQYF
>TRBD2|TRBV5-1|-
CASTAGGSGAYEQYF
>-|TRBV18|-
CASSPLPGATNEKLFF
>-|TRBV5-6|-
CASSGTYGGFEETQYF
>TRBD1|TRBV5-1|once
CASSPGQADTQYF
>-|TRBV5-1|once
CASSLEWGAEAFF
>-|TRBV7-9|-
CASSLRKGGHNEQFF
>TRBD2|TRBV6-5|-
CASSYAGTSGTDTQYF
>TRBD1|TRBV13|few
CASSLARQGQETQYF
>TRBD1|TRBV28|-
CASSRQGQTRGYTF
>-|TRBV12-3/TRBV12-4|-
CASSLYTGELFF
>TRBD1|TRBV12-3/TRBV12-4|-
CASSDRAYGYTF
>TRBD2|TRBV19|-
CASSMSSGRFYNEQFF
>-|TRBV2|-
CASSELAGDTEAFF
>TRBD2|TRBV2|-
CATGLAVNTGELFF
>-|TRBV12-5|once
CASGTTGYGYTF
>-|TRBV10-2|-
CASTSGGSFGNTIYF
>-|TRBV6-4|-
CASSDERGGGYTF